This TCR beta chain appears in the sequencing data of a study of PD-1 blockade in classical Hodgkin lymphoma. Stated time point: cycle 4 day 1 (C4D1), after five to seven weeks of nivolumab. Each of the patients experienced relapse following autologous stem cell transplantation, and their brentuximab vedotin exposure differed. Produced via immunoSEQ multiplex PCR; TCRdb's table is partial and in-frame only. The sample lists roughly 17,000 clones, 80% to 90% occurring once. V was pared by 5 bases and J by 3 bases, with 16 bases between. Germline V gene sequence: CDR1 SEHNR, CDR2 FQNEAQ (reference sequence). This CDR3 has 15 amino acids. A remark on this clone: Its target is unknown.

Study-level results: No one has yet defined what causes the repertoire differences, which may be disease activity or prior therapy. Compared with baseline, CD4+ but not CD8+ TCR diversity had risen significantly by C4D1.

The genes are TRBV7-9 and TRBJ2-5; D not certain. This specimen consisted of peripheral blood mononuclear cells (PBMCs), obtained before the fourth cycle of nivolumab. The source is a human donor with classical Hodgkin lymphoma. The CDR3 region is CASSRERLLEETQYF. Here the CDR3 DNA reads TGTGCCAGCAGCCGCGAAAGACTCCTCGAAGAGACCCAGTACTTC. The complete variable domain, with remaining parts taken from reference TRBV7-9 and TRBJ2-5, reads DTGVSQNPRHKITKRGQNVTFRCDPISEHNRLYWYRQTLGQGPEFLTYFQNEAQLEKSRLLSDRFSAERPKGSFSTLEIQRTEQGDSAMYLCASSRERLLEETQYFGPGTRLLVL.